This T cell receptor (beta chain) was captured by sequencing in a study of beta chain features in type 1 diabetes (dated by TCRdb to 2017 to 2018). About the investigation overall: Mean age, gender distribution, total cell number and subset yield were not different between patients and healthy donors. Across all samples, 107,917,701 sorted cells were examined, and cell number per subset correlated strongly with RNA yield. The study compared the TCRB repertoires of sorted circulating CD4+ T cell subsets in recently diagnosed type 1 diabetes patients with those in matched healthy donors. Naive and central memory subsets were obtained from all 30 or so donors, but regulatory and stem cell-like memory subsets were isolated from only 8 patients and roughly eight healthy donors.

Study-wide findings and limitations: At VDJ recombination sites, patients with type 1 diabetes made fewer insertions and deleted more nucleotides, a pattern implying thymic rearrangement abnormalities. The naive, central memory and regulatory TCRB repertoires appeared to resemble one another more closely among patients than among healthy donors. HLA sub-analyses involved small numbers of individuals, so any influence of HLA type on TCRB rearrangement remained unresolved. Shorter templates might have been favored by PCR, but patient and control samples were amplified and corrected together, so both groups would have been affected equally by any skew. A moderate but significant shortening of TCRB CDR3 length was observed in type 1 diabetes patients in all four CD4+ subsets. Because cDNA rather than genomic DNA was sequenced, highly expressing activated cells could have been over-represented, although no difference in activation and CD3 levels was found between groups.

The High Capacity cDNA Reverse Transcription Kit was used to reverse transcribe all of the isolated RNA, meaning that expressed TCRB transcripts were what got sequenced. Deep immunoSEQ sequencing was performed on naive, central memory and regulatory T cell samples, with an average of roughly 3.3 million total reads per sample. After sorted cells were lysed in RLT buffer, RNA was extracted with DNase-treated RNeasy Micro or Mini kits, with the choice depending on cell number. To prevent cross-contamination, each cell subset was processed individually, whereas patient and healthy donor samples were processed jointly. Using the immunoSEQ multiplex PCR, TCRB sequences were amplified from cDNA into 87-bp fragments spanning the CDR3 region. Sequencing of the amplicons was done on the Illumina HiSeq platform. On the study's bioinformatics: Synthetic template baselines were used to correct PCR bias computationally, reads within Hamming distance 2 were collapsed together, and singletons that could not be merged were discarded. By aligning reads against IMGT, V, D and J genes, CDR3 length, and insertions or deletions at six rearrangement sites were assigned. Within each subset, clonotype counts were normalized to sorted cell number, and only after that were true diversity and Gini coefficients computed with the tcR R package. The overlap coefficient, calculated on TCRB nucleotide sequences, was used to measure repertoire sharing. As a proxy for the pre-selection repertoire, out-of-frame TCRB sequences from naive cells were analyzed. TCRdb holds this immuneACCESS table with in-frame rearrangements only. Some clones are missing; in checked studies, unresolved V genes explain under half, and the rest has no known cause. V and J calls plus clone size are reproduced from that table; the DNA served to infer D and trimming. The sample contains about 250,000 clones, roughly 13% of them found a single time. Of the sample, roughly 0.024% is held by the ten largest clones.

CDR1 MNHEY and CDR2 SMNVEV were looked up in the germline V gene (reference sequence). Germline trimming amounts to 4 bases on V and 2 bases on J, with 3 as the count of junction bases outside the gene matches. Measured from the cysteine to the phenylalanine, the CDR3 is 14 residues long. The CDR3 DNA has 42 bases and is translated from base 1. A single peripheral blood draw of approximately 120 mL on average was collected from each donor into heparinised tubes. A BD FACSAria II was used to sort naive, central memory, regulatory and stem cell-like memory CD4+ T cells with a panel that included CD45RO, CCR7, CD25, CD127, CD95 and CD27. Every sorted population had a purity above 95%. PBMCs were isolated right away by Lymphoprep density gradient centrifugation and were stained directly, without culture. So that batch effects would be minimized, each experiment stained and sorted samples in pairs, pairing one healthy donor with one patient.

On this clone itself: Its antigen is still unknown. Within one base of it there is no much larger clone, and no base qualities were kept.

The specimen was naive CD4+ T cells from blood. The sample's cell subset or site label, decoded: true naive CD4+ T cells. The origin of this receptor is a woman aged 40 to 49 in good health. The chain links TRBV27 with TRBJ2-7; 9 bases in between match TRBD1. The DNA sequence is TGTGCCAGCAGTTCCCGGGACAGGGCCTACGAGCAGTACTTC. Its protein is CASSSRDRAYEQYF.